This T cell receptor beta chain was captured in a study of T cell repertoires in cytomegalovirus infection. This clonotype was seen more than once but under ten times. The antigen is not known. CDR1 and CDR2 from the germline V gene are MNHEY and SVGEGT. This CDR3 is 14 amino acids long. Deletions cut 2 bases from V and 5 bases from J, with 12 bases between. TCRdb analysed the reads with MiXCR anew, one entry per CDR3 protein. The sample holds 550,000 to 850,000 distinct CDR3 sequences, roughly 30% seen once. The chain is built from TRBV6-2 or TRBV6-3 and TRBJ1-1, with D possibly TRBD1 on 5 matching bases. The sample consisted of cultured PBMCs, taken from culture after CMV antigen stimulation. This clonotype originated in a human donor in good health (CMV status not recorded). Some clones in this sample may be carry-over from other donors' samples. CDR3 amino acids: CASSYNDRGTEAFF. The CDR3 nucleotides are TGTGCCAGCAGTTACAACGACAGAGGAACTGAAGCTTTCTTT.